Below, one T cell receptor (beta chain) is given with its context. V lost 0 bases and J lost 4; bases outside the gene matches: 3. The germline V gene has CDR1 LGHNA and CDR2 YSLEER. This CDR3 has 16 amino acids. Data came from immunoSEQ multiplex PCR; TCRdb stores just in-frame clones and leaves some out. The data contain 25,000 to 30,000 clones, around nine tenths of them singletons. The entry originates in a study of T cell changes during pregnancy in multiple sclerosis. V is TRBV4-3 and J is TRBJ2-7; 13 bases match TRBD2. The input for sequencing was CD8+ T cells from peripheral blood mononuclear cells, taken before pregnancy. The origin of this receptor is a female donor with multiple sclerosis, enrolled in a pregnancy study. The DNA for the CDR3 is TGCGCCAGCAGCCAAGAGGGACTAGCGGGGAGTTACGAGCAGTACTTC. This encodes CASSQEGLAGSYEQYF.